This TCR beta chain derives from a study of immune evolution from preneoplasia to lung adenocarcinoma. Findings of the study overall: Normal lung had highest clonality; later lesions appeared denser, more diverse.

The data were produced by immunoSEQ multiplex PCR, yet TCRdb's version contains in-frame clones alone and is incomplete. This sample has more than 5,500 clones, with about 80% found just once. Between about 2014 and 2018, patients underwent resection in Japan or China. V gave up 0 bases and J gave up 0 bases, with 2 bases separating them. CDR3 length: 13 residues. The germline CDR1 and CDR2 sequences are MNHEY and SVGAGI. About this clone: Its antigen is as yet unknown.

Source material: FFPE minimally invasive lung adenocarcinoma tissue. This TCR derives from a person aged 50-70 years with lung adenocarcinoma. V is TRBV6-5 and J is TRBJ1-2; D gene uncertain. For the CDR3, the DNA is TGTGCCAGCAGTTACTCGACTAACTATGGCTACACCTTC. Protein: CASSYSTNYGYTF.